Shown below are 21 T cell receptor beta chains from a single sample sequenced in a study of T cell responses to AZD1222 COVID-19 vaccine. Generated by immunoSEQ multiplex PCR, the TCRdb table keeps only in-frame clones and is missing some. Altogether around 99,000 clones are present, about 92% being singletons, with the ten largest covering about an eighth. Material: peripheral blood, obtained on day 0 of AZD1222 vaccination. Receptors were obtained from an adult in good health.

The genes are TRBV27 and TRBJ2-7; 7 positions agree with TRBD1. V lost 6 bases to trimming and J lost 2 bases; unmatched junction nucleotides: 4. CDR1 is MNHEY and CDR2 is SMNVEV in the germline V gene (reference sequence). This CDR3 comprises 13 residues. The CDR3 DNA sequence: TGTGCCAGCAGAAACAGGGGTGCCTACGAGCAGTACTTC. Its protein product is CASRNRGAYEQYF.

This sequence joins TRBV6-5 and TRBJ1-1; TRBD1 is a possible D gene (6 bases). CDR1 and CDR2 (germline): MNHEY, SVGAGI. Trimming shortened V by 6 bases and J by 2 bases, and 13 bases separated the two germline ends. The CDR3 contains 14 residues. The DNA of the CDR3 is TGTGCCAGCAGGATAGGGGGTTCTAACACTGAAGCTTTCTTT. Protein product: CASRIGGSNTEAFF.

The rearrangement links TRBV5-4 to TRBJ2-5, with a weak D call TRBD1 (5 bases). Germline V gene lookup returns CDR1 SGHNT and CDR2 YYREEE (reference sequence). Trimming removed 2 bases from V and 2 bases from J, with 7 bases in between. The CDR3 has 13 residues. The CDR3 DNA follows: TGTGCCAGCAGCTTCCAGGGACAAGAGACCCAGTACTTC. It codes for CASSFQGQETQYF. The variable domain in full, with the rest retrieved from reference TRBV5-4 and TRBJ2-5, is ETGVTQSPTHLIKTRGQQVTLRCSSQSGHNTVSWYQQALGQGPQFIFQYYREEENGRGNFPPRFSGLQFPNYSSELNVNALELDDSALYLCASSFQGQETQYFGPGTRLLVL.

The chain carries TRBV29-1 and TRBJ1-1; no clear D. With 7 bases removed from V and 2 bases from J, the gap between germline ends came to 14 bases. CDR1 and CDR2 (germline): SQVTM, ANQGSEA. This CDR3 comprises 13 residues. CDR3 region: CSAALTANTEAFF. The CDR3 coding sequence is TGCAGCGCCGCATTAACCGCTAACACTGAAGCTTTCTTT.

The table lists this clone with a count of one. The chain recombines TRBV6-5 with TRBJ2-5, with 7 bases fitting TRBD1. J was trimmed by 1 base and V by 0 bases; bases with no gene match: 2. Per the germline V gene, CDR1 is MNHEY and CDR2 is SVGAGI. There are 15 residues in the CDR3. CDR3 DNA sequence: TGTGCCAGCAGTTACTCCGGGACAGTCCAAGAGACCCAGTACTTC. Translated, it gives CASSYSGTVQETQYF.

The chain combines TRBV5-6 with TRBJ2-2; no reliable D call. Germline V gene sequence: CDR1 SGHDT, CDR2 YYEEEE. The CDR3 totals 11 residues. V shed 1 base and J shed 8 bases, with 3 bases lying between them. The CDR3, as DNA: TGTGCCAGCAGCTTGCCTGGGGAGCTGTTTTTT. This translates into CASSLPGELFF.

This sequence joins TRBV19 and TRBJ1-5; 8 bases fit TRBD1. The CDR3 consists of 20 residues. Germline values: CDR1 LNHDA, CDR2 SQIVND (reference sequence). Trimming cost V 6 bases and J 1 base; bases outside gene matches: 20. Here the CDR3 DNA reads TGTGCCAGTAGGGGAATATTGCAGGGGGCCCCCATTCTGAGCAATCAGCCCCAGCATTTT. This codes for CASRGILQGAPILSNQPQHF.

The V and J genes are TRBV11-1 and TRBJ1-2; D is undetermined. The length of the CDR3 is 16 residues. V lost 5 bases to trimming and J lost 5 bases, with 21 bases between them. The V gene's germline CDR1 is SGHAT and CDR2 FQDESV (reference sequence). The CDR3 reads CASSTALLGGVYGYTF. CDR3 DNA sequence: TGTGCCAGCAGCACTGCTCTATTAGGAGGAGTTTATGGCTACACCTTC.

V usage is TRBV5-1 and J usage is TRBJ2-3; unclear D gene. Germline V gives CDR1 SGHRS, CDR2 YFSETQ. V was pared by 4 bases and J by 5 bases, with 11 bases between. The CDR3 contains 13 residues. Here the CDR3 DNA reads TGCGCCAGCAGCCCCCTGGACGGAGATACGCAGTATTTT. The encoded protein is CASSPLDGDTQYF.

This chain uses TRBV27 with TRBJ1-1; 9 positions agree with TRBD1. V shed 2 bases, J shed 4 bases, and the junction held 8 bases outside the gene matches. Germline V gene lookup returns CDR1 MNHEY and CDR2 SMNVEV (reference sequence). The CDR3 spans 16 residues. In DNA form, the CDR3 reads TGTGCCAGCAGTTTAAGGGACAGGGTTCGAATCACTGAAGCTTTCTTT. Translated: CASSLRDRVRITEAFF.

CDR3 DNA: TGTGCCAGCACTATTAGTCAATCGGGCGAGCAGTACTTC. This codes for CASTISQSGEQYF. The chain combines TRBV6-5 with TRBJ2-7; D remains ambiguous. Germline values: CDR1 MNHEY, CDR2 SVGAGI. Trimming took 7 bases from V and 6 from J, leaving 16 bases between them. CDR3 length: 13 residues.

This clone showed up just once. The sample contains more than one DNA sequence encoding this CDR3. The CDR3 loop reads CSASRNTEAFF. CDR3 coding DNA: TGCAGTGCTAGCAGGAACACTGAAGCTTTCTTT. The chain is built from TRBV20-1 and TRBJ1-1; D unclear. The V gene's germline CDR1 is DFQATT and CDR2 SNEGSKA (reference sequence). CDR3 length: 11 amino acids. V lost 3 bases, J lost 1 base, and 3 bases lay in between.

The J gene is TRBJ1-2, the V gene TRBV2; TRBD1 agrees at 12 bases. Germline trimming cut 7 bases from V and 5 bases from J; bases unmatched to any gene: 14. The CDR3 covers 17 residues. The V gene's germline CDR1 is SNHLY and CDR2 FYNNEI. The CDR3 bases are TGTGCCAGCACCACACCTCCGGGACAGGGGGCAACTTATGGCTACACCTTC. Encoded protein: CASTTPPGQGATYGYTF.

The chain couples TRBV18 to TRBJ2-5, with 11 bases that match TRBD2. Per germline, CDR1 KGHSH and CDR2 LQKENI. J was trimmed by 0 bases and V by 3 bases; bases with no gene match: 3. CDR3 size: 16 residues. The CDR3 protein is CASSPQLAGDQETQYF. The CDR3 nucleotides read TGTGCCAGCTCACCCCAACTAGCGGGAGACCAAGAGACCCAGTACTTC.

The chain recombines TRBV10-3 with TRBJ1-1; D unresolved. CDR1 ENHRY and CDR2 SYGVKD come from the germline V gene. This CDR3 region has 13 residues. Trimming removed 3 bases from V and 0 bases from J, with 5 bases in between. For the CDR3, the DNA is TGTGCCATCAGTGAATTCCTGAACACTGAAGCTTTCTTT. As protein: CAISEFLNTEAFF.

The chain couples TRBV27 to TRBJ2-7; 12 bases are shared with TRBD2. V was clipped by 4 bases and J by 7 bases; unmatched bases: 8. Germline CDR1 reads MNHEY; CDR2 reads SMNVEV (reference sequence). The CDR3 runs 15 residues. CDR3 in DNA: TGTGCCAGCAGTTACCCTAGCGGGGGGGCGTGGGAGCAGTACTTC. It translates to CASSYPSGGAWEQYF.

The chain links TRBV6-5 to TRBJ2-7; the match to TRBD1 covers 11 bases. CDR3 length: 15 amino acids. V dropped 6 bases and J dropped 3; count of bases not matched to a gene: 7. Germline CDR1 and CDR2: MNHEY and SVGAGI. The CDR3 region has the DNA TGTGCCAGCAGAGCCGGGACAGGGGGTTACTACGAGCAGTACTTC. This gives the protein CASRAGTGGYYEQYF.

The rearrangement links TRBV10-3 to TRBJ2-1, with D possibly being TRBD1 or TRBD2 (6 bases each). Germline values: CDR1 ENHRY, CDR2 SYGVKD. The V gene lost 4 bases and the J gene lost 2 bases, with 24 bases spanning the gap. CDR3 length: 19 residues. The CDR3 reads CAISARGRTLSPTYNEQFF. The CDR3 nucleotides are TGTGCCATCAGTGCGAGGGGGAGGACCTTATCCCCTACCTACAATGAGCAGTTCTTC.

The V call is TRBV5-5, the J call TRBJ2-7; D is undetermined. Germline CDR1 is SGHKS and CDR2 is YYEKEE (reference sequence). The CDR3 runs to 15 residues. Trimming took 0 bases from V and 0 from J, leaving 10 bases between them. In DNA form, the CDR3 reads TGTGCCAGCAGCTTGGATCCCTGGAGCTCCTACGAGCAGTACTTC. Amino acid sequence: CASSLDPWSSYEQYF.

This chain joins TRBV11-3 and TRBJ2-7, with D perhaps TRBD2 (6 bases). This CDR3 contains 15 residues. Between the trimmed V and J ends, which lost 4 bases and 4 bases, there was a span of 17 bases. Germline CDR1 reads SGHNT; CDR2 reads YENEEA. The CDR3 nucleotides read TGTGCCAGCAGCTCCCCGGTTTTAGCGGCGTACGAGCAGTACTTC. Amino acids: CASSSPVLAAYEQYF.

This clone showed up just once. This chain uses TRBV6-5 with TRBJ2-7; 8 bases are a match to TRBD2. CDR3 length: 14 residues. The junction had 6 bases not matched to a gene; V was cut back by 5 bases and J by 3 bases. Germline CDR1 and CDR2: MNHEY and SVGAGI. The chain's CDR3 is CASSTGLGDYEQYF. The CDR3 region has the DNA TGTGCCAGCAGTACGGGACTAGGGGACTACGAGCAGTACTTC.